This entry is about one TCR beta chain. What this receptor recognizes is not known. No base quality values were provided; no much bigger clone lies one nucleotide off. Donors were healthy HIV-negative adults with no recently reported acute infections or vaccinations. Every donor was a Caucasian adult living in Nashville, Tennessee, USA. CD4+ T cells were enriched by magnetic negative selection, after which naive cells were positively selected on CD45RA and the negative fraction was taken as the memory subset. After blood collection by leukapheresis, PBMCs were isolated using Ficoll-Histopaque density gradient centrifugation and then cryopreserved in the vapor phase of liquid nitrogen. Analytical flow cytometry was used to check the purity and quantity of every magnetically sorted T cell population. Each sorted fraction had its genomic DNA isolated and then quantified by UV absorbance on a Nanodrop 2000c.

The germline V gene (reference sequence) provides CDR1 GTSNPN and CDR2 SVGIG. Taken from cysteine to phenylalanine, the CDR3 has 14 residues. The entry retains the CDR3 DNA only, 42 bases that are in frame from base 1. V is pared back by 3 bases and J by 1 base, with 9 bases lying between the germline termini. TCR CDR3 regions were amplified from genomic DNA by multiplex PCR using the deep immunoSEQ assay. Extracted genomic DNA from each cell subset was spread evenly across all wells of several immunoSEQ 96-well plates, with each plate serving as a replicate. For sorted subsets, around 200 ng genomic DNA, equal to 30,000 or so T cell genomes, was loaded into each replicate PCR. Purified libraries were measured with a Qubit 3.0 fluorometer, size-checked on a Bioanalyzer 2100, and measured again with the KAPA Library Quantification kit. Every immunoSEQ 96-well plate was sequenced on a separate single-read 150-cycle Illumina NextSeq 550 flow cell. The paper's data handling went like this. Because the immunoSEQ output held only junctional sequences and lacked quality scores, the filtering could not match the filtering applied to full-length reads. Sequences were annotated with PyIR, a Python wrapper for IgBLAST v1.9, and V/J genes and CDR3 were assigned using IMGT germline references. Reads were removed for weak V/J assignments (E-value above 1e-6), missing CDR3, stop codons, out-of-frame junctions, or ambiguous translated residues. V3J clonotypes were defined as sequences sharing the same inferred V gene, J gene, and CDR3 amino acid sequence. Percentage overlap between repertoires was calculated by dividing the number of shared unique clonotypes by the size of the smaller repertoire. Richness of each repertoire was evaluated using RTK rarefaction, the Chao1 estimator, and Recon v2.1 estimates of unobserved clonotypes. Generation probabilities for all TCRbeta clonotypes obtained by the gDNA method from a few donors were computed using OLGA. What TCRdb holds here is the immuneACCESS table cut down to in-frame rearrangements. Part of the clones is not present; checked against another copy, under half of the missing clones reflect an unresolved V gene, and the others are unexplained. Clonal size and the V and J genes are those of that table, whereas D and trimming came from the DNA. This sample comprises 2 million or so clones, 85% to 95% of them detected only once. The top ten hold 0.1% to 0.15% of the sample.

This specimen belongs to a study of shared clonotypes between healthy human individuals (dated by TCRdb to the early 2020s). For context, the study as a whole: A couple of women and three men aged 18 to 49 years were included in the cohort. For each donor, three plates each were used for CD4 naive and CD4 memory, two plates were used for CD8 naive, and one plate was used for CD8 memory. To estimate repertoire size and how much clonotype sharing occurs between individuals, the study deeply sequenced the blood TCR repertoires of about five healthy adults. To increase sequencing depth and limit assay-specific biases, different laboratories used diverse techniques to prepare libraries and sequence TCR repertoires. Leukapheresis yielded between about 0.85 and 10 billion PBMCs per donor.

Broader findings and caveats from the paper: Sampling was restricted to blood, and TCR repertoires in tissue are likely to differ from TCR repertoires in blood. Larger estimated clonotype richness was generally found for naive subsets than for memory subsets. When four donors were compared, the shared fraction of clonotypes was about 5.4% for naive CD4, 3.5% for naive CD8, 2.3% for memory CD4, and 0.35% to 0.4% for memory CD8. Clonotypes shared by all four sorted-subset donors showed higher generation probabilities than non-shared clonotypes. Even with the large sequencing depth, rarefaction of the sorted-subset datasets indicated that sequencing was incomplete. Because the study included only a small number of donors, the genetic and exposure-history diversity represented was limited. Pairwise subsampling led to the expectation that sequencing depth would affect the degree of clonotype sharing among donors.

Recombination connected TRBV30 to TRBJ2-2, with the D gene not clear enough to name. Sequenced: naive CD4+ T cells sorted from blood. The cell subset or site tag for this specimen amounts to: CD45RA+ positively selected. The sequence came from a young man in good health. The encoded CDR3 is CAWRAKGNTGELFF. The nucleotides are TGTGCCTGGAGGGCAAAAGGGAACACCGGGGAGCTGTTTTTT.